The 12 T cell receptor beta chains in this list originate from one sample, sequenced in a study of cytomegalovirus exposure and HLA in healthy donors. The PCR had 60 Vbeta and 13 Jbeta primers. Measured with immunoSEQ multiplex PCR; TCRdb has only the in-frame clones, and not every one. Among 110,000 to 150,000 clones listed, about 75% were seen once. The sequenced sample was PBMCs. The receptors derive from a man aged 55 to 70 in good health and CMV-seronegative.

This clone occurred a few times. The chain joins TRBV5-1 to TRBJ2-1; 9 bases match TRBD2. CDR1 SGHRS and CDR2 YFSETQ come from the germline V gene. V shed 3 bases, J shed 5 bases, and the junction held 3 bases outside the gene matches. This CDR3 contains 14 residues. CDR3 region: CASSWTSVDNEQFF. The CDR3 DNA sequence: TGCGCCAGCAGCTGGACTAGCGTAGACAATGAGCAGTTCTTC.

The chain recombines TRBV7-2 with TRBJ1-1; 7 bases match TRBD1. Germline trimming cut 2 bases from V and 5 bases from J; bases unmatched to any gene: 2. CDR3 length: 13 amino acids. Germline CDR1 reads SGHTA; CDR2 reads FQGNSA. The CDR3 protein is CASSLTRGTEAFF. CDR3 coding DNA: TGTGCCAGCAGCTTAACCAGGGGGACTGAAGCTTTCTTT.

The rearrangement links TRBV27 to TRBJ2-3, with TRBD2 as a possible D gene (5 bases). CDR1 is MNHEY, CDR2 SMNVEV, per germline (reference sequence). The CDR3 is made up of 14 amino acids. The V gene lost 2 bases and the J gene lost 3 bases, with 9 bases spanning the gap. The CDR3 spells CASSLERETDTQYF. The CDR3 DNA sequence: TGTGCCAGCAGTTTAGAGAGGGAGACAGATACGCAGTATTTT.

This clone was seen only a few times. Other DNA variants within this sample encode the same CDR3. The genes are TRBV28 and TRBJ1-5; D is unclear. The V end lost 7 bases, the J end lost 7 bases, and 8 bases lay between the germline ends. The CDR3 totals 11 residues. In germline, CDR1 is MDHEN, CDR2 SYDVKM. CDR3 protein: CASMRWQPQHF. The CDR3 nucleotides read TGTGCCAGCATGAGGTGGCAGCCCCAGCATTTT. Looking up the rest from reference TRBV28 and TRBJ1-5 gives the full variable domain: DVKVTQSSRYLVKRTGEKVFLECVQDMDHENMFWYRQDPGLGLRLIYFSYDVKMKEKGDIPEGYSVSREKKERFSLILESASTNQTSMYLCASMRWQPQHFGDGTRLSIL.

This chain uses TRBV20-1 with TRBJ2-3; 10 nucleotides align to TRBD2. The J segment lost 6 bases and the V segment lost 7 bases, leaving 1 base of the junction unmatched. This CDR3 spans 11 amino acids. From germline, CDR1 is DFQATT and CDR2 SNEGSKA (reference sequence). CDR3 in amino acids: CSEREGDTQYF. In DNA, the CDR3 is TGCAGTGAGCGGGAGGGGGATACGCAGTATTTT.

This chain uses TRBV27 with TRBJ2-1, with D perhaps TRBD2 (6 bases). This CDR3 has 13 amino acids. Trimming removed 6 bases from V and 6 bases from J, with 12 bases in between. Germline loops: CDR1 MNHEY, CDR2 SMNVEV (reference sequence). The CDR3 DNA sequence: TGTGCCAGCAGGTTCCTTAGCGGCAATGAGCAGTTCTTC. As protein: CASRFLSGNEQFF.

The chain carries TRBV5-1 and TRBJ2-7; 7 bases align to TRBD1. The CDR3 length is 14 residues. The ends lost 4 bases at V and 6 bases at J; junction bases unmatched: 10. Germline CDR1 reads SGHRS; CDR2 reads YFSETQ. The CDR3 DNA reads TGCGCCAGCAGCGGACAGGTCTCCCTGGGCGAGCAGTACTTC. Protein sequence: CASSGQVSLGEQYF.

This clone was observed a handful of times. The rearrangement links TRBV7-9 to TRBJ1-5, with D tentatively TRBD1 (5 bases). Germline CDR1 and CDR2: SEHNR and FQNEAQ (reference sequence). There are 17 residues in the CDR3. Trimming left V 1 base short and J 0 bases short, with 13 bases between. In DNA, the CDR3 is TGTGCCAGCAGCTTAGTTCGACAGCCTTATAGCAATCAGCCCCAGCATTTT. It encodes CASSLVRQPYSNQPQHF. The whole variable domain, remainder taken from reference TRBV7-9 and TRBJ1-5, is DTGVSQNPRHKITKRGQNVTFRCDPISEHNRLYWYRQTLGQGPEFLTYFQNEAQLEKSRLLSDRFSAERPKGSFSTLEIQRTEQGDSAMYLCASSLVRQPYSNQPQHFGDGTRLSIL.

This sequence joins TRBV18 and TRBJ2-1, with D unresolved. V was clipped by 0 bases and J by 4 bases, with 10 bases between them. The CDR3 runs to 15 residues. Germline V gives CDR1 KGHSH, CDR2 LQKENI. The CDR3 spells CASSPPSSQYNEQFF. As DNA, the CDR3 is TGTGCCAGCTCACCACCCTCGTCCCAGTACAATGAGCAGTTCTTC.

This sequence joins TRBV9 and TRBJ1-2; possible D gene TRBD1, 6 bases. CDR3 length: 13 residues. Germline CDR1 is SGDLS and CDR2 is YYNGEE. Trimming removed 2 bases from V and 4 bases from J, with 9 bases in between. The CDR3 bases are TGTGCCAGCAGCGTTACAGGGAGCTATGGCTACACCTTC. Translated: CASSVTGSYGYTF. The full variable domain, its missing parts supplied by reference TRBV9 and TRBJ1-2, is DSGVTQTPKHLITATGQRVTLRCSPRSGDLSVYWYQQSLDQGLQFLIQYYNGEERAKGNILERFSAQQFPDLHSELNLSSLELGDSALYFCASSVTGSYGYTFGSGTRLTVV.

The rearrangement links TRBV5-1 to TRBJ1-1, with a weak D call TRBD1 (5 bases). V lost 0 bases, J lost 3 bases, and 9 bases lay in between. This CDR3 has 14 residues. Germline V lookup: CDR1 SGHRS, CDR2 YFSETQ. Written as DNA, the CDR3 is TGCGCCAGCAGCTTGGAGCGGGGGGACACTGAAGCTTTCTTT. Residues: CASSLERGDTEAFF.

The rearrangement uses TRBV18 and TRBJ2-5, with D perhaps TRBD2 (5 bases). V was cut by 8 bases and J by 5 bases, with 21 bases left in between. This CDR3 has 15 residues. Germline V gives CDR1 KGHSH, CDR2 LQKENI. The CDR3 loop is CASNLYAAVQETQYF. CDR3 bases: TGTGCCAGCAACCTATATGCAGCGGTCCAGGAGACCCAGTACTTC.